The 20 T cell receptor beta chains below were found in one sample sequenced in a study of T-cell memory formation after mild COVID-19. Each CDR3 protein gets one entry after TCRdb re-called the 5' RACE reads with MiXCR. The sample has approximately 350,000 distinct CDR3 sequences, around 28% seen once. What was sequenced was PBMCs or a T cell subset sorted from them (not recorded which). All receptors come from an adult woman who had mild COVID-19 (a few samples of this study predate the infection). Cell type and time point are not known.

This clonotype was found a few times. The CDR3 region is CASSLSGGELFF. In DNA, the CDR3 is TGTGCCAGCAGCTTATCTGGCGGGGAGCTGTTTTTT. The V call is TRBV7-9, the J call TRBJ2-2; no clear D gene. This CDR3 comprises 12 residues. CDR1 SEHNR and CDR2 FQNEAQ come from the germline V gene (reference sequence). The V gene lost 2 bases and the J gene lost 7 bases, with 5 bases spanning the gap.

The chain uses TRBV12-5 and TRBJ2-1; 9 positions match TRBD1. This CDR3 is 18 amino acids long. The trim removed 3 bases at V and 7 bases at J, leaving 16 bases unmatched. Germline lookup yields CDR1 LGHNT and CDR2 FRNRAP. Here the CDR3 reads CASGFTALSGQGMNEQFF. The CDR3 DNA reads TGTGCTAGTGGTTTTACGGCCCTATCGGGACAGGGAATGAATGAGCAGTTCTTC.

This clonotype was found a few times. CDR3 in DNA: TGTGCCACCAGTGACTCCGGGACAGGGAGGTACGAGCAGTACTTC. Translated, it gives CATSDSGTGRYEQYF. The V gene is TRBV24-1, the J gene TRBJ2-7, with TRBD1 matching 9 bases. The trim removed 4 bases at V and 4 bases at J, leaving 7 bases unmatched. The CDR3 is 15 amino acids. CDR1 is KGHDR, CDR2 SFDVKD, per germline.

The chain links TRBV2 to TRBJ2-7; no clear D gene. There are 13 residues in the CDR3. CDR1 is SNHLY, CDR2 FYNNEI, per germline. Trimming removed 6 bases from V and 0 bases from J, with 9 bases in between. CDR3 coding DNA: TGTGCCAGCAGGGACCAGCACTCCTACGAGCAGTACTTC. Its translation is CASRDQHSYEQYF. Full variable domain (outside the CDR3, taken from reference TRBV2 and TRBJ2-7): EPEVTQTPSHQVTQMGQEVILRCVPISNHLYFYWYRQILGQKVEFLVSFYNNEISEKSEIFDDQFSVERPDGSNFTLKIRSTKLEDSAMYFCASRDQHSYEQYFGPGTRLTVT.

The CDR3 DNA follows: TGTGCCAGCAGCCCCGTGGAGGGTGTGAACACTGAAGCTTTCTTT. It codes for CASSPVEGVNTEAFF. The chain couples TRBV7-8 to TRBJ1-1; D call uncertain. The CDR3 consists of 15 residues. The V and J ends lost 5 bases and 0 bases respectively, with 13 bases between them. Germline V lookup: CDR1 SGHVS, CDR2 FQNEAQ. Based on the CDR3 plus reference TRBV7-8 and TRBJ1-1, the full variable domain is GAGVSQSPRYKVAKRGQDVALRCDPISGHVSLFWYQQALGQGPEFLTYFQNEAQLDKSGLPSDRFFAERPEGSVSTLKIQRTQQEDSAVYLCASSPVEGVNTEAFFGQGTRLTVV.

The rearrangement joins TRBV20-1 to TRBJ2-5, with a weak D call TRBD1 (6 bases). Trimming took 1 base from V and 4 from J, leaving 10 bases between them. The length of the CDR3 is 13 residues. Germline V gene lookup returns CDR1 DFQATT and CDR2 SNEGSKA (reference sequence). The CDR3 sequence: CSARVPGVETQYF. In DNA, the CDR3 is TGCAGTGCTAGAGTGCCAGGGGTAGAGACCCAGTACTTC.

This rearrangement joins TRBV5-1 to TRBJ1-1; 10 bases align to TRBD1. The germline CDR1 and CDR2 sequences are SGHRS and YFSETQ. J lost 7 bases, V lost 0 bases, and 6 bases had no gene match. CDR3 length equals 15 residues. CDR3 amino acids: CASSLGTGGMDEAFF. The CDR3 nucleotides read TGCGCCAGCAGCTTGGGGACAGGGGGAATGGATGAAGCTTTCTTT.

CDR3 in DNA: TGCGCCAGCAGCCAGGCTACTGGGAACGAGCAGTACTTC. It translates to CASSQATGNEQYF. The J gene is TRBJ2-7, the V gene TRBV4-1; D is unclear. The V gene's germline CDR1 is MGHRA and CDR2 YSYEKL. This CDR3 spans 13 amino acids. V lost 3 bases and J 5 bases, leaving 11 bases between the germline ends.

This clonotype appeared a few times. J is TRBJ1-2 and V is TRBV20-1; 12 positions match TRBD1. The CDR3 has 15 residues. After removal of 5 bases from V and 11 bases from J, the junction contained 15 bases not matched to a gene. Per germline, CDR1 DFQATT and CDR2 SNEGSKA (reference sequence). Here the CDR3 reads CSASVPGQGALGYTF. In DNA, the CDR3 is TGCAGTGCTTCAGTTCCGGGACAGGGGGCGCTGGGGTACACCTTC.

The gene calls are TRBV7-3 and TRBJ2-3; weak D call: TRBD2 (6 bases). The CDR3 runs 15 residues. V lost 4 bases to trimming and J lost 2 bases, with 13 bases between them. Germline CDR1 reads SGHTA; CDR2 reads FQGTGA. The CDR3 DNA reads as TGTGCCAGCAGCTCGACGGGGGTCCCCACAGATACGCAGTATTTT. This codes for CASSSTGVPTDTQYF.

V usage is TRBV20-1 and J usage is TRBJ1-2; D gene unclear. This CDR3 has 12 residues. The germline V gene has CDR1 DFQATT and CDR2 SNEGSKA (reference sequence). V lost 6 bases, J lost 5 bases, and 13 bases lay in between. CDR3 sequence reads: CSARPSSYGYTF. The CDR3 DNA reads TGCAGTGCGAGGCCGTCGTCATATGGCTACACCTTC.

This CDR3 reads CASSLEGVEQYF. DNA of the CDR3: TGTGCCAGCAGCTTAGAAGGGGTCGAGCAGTACTTC. This chain connects TRBV7-9 to TRBJ2-7; D may be TRBD1 (5 bases). The V end lost 1 base, the J end lost 6 bases, and 7 bases lay between the germline ends. Germline CDR1 is SEHNR and CDR2 is FQNEAQ (reference sequence). The length of the CDR3 is 12 residues.

The chain recombines TRBV5-1 with TRBJ1-2; D is undetermined. The germline CDR1 and CDR2 sequences are SGHRS and YFSETQ. The V end lost 2 bases, the J end lost 8 bases, and 10 bases lay between the germline ends. The CDR3 has 12 residues. CDR3 loop: CASSFEGAGYTF. The CDR3 DNA follows: TGCGCCAGCAGCTTCGAGGGTGCCGGCTACACCTTC.

The V call is TRBV2, the J call TRBJ2-2; TRBD1 or TRBD2 may be the D gene (5 bases each). Trimming cost V 6 bases and J 4 bases, with 12 bases left between them. Germline V gene data show CDR1 as SNHLY and CDR2 as FYNNEI. The CDR3 is made up of 14 amino acids. The CDR3 region has the DNA TGTGCCAGCAGCGGGGACGGCCTCACCGGGGAGCTGTTTTTT. This translates into CASSGDGLTGELFF.

The chain links TRBV7-9 to TRBJ2-7; D not certain. Per the germline V gene, CDR1 is SEHNR and CDR2 is FQNEAQ (reference sequence). The CDR3 extends over 12 amino acids. Trimming left V 5 bases short and J 3 bases short, with 8 bases between. The CDR3 protein is CASSALNYEQYF. DNA for the CDR3: TGTGCCAGCAGCGCCTTGAACTACGAGCAGTACTTC.

This clonotype has a single count. The chain is built from TRBV2 and TRBJ1-2; a possible D gene is TRBD1 (5 bases). V was trimmed by 8 bases and J by 4 bases, leaving 14 bases between them. The CDR3 extends over 13 amino acids. Germline CDR1 reads SNHLY; CDR2 reads FYNNEI. CDR3 residues: CASGTGVGYGYTF. In nucleotides, the CDR3 is TGTGCCAGCGGGACGGGAGTTGGCTATGGCTACACCTTC.

This chain links TRBV5-4 with TRBJ1-1, with unresolved D. This CDR3 has 13 amino acids. Trimming shortened V by 3 bases and J by 4 bases, and 10 bases separated the two germline ends. Germline lookup yields CDR1 SGHNT and CDR2 YYREEE (reference sequence). CDR3: CASSYEFPTEAFF. The CDR3 nucleotides are TGTGCCAGCAGCTACGAGTTTCCCACTGAAGCTTTCTTT.

This chain links TRBV5-4 with TRBJ1-2; a possible D gene is TRBD1 (6 bases). V lost 1 base to trimming and J lost 3 bases, with 13 bases between them. The germline CDR1 and CDR2 sequences are SGHNT and YYREEE (reference sequence). This CDR3 has 15 amino acids. The CDR3 protein is CASSLSAGADYGYTF. CDR3 sequence (DNA): TGTGCCAGCAGCTTGAGTGCGGGGGCGGACTATGGCTACACCTTC. Full variable domain (outside the CDR3, taken from reference TRBV5-4 and TRBJ1-2): ETGVTQSPTHLIKTRGQQVTLRCSSQSGHNTVSWYQQALGQGPQFIFQYYREEENGRGNFPPRFSGLQFPNYSSELNVNALELDDSALYLCASSLSAGADYGYTFGSGTRLTVV.

Only a few counts were recorded for this clonotype. The chain couples TRBV29-1 to TRBJ2-7; no clear D. There are 13 residues in the CDR3. V shed 7 bases and J shed 2 bases, with 15 bases lying between them. From germline, CDR1 is SQVTM and CDR2 ANQGSEA. The CDR3 region has the DNA TGCAGCGCCACAGTGAGTGTTGCCTACGAGCAGTACTTC. Translation gives CSATVSVAYEQYF.

This clonotype has more than one count but fewer than ten. The chain carries TRBV19 and TRBJ2-7; the match to TRBD1 covers 7 bases. CDR1 LNHDA and CDR2 SQIVND come from the germline V gene (reference sequence). Germline trimming cut 4 bases from V and 3 bases from J; bases unmatched to any gene: 6. CDR3 length equals 14 residues. CDR3 in amino acids: CASSKDRFLYEQYF. The CDR3 bases are TGTGCCAGTAGTAAGGACAGGTTTCTCTACGAGCAGTACTTC.